One and the same sample provided the 10 T cell receptor beta chains below, sequenced in a study of blood T cells in healthy people across ages. A second PCR, run for roughly 7 to 12 cycles, used a sample-barcoded 5' primer plus a J-beta primer mix. MiXCR, run by TCRdb on the 5' RACE reads, gives a single entry per CDR3 protein. The data contain over 1,500,000 distinct CDR3 sequences, around 50% of them singletons. Specimen: blood. The source is a woman between 35 and 50 years old in good health.

CDR3 loop: CASSLAGVNSYNEQFF. The CDR3 nucleotides are TGTGCCAGCAGTTTGGCGGGGGTCAACTCCTACAATGAGCAGTTCTTC. This chain joins TRBV27 and TRBJ2-1; 7 bases match TRBD2. With V trimmed by 3 bases and J by 0 bases, 5 bases remained unmatched. CDR1 and CDR2 (germline): MNHEY, SMNVEV (reference sequence). The CDR3 runs 16 residues.

The gene calls are TRBV20-1 and TRBJ2-7; D tentatively fits TRBD1 or TRBD2 (5 bases each). Germline V gives CDR1 DFQATT, CDR2 SNEGSKA (reference sequence). Trimming cost V 7 bases and J 7 bases, with 14 bases left between them. This CDR3 comprises 11 residues. Written as DNA, the CDR3 is TGCAGTGGGGGTTTGAGGGGAGAGCAGTACTTC. The encoded protein is CSGGLRGEQYF.

The chain is built from TRBV27 and TRBJ2-2; 8 bases agree with TRBD1. The CDR3 sequence is 18 residues long. Germline CDR1 and CDR2: MNHEY and SMNVEV (reference sequence). V lost 5 bases and J lost 3; bases outside the gene matches: 14. CDR3: CASSPRPPQGADTGELFF. The CDR3 nucleotides read TGTGCCAGCAGTCCCAGACCCCCGCAGGGGGCGGACACCGGGGAGCTGTTTTTT.

This clonotype was counted a few times. V is TRBV15 and J is TRBJ1-4; 7 nucleotides line up with TRBD1. The CDR3 is 15 residues long. Trimming removed 3 bases from V and 0 bases from J; junction bases left unmatched: 1. Germline V gene lookup returns CDR1 LNHNV and CDR2 YYDKDF (reference sequence). The CDR3 bases are TGTGCCACCAGCAGTACAGGGGCAACTAATGAAAAACTGTTTTTT. It encodes CATSSTGATNEKLFF.

Of note for this clonotype: One end of the junction is discordant with germline, which a read error may explain. For the CDR3, the DNA is TGCGCCGGCAGCTTGCGTTCGACTAGCGGGGGGAACACAGATACGCAGTATTTT. It is translated as CAGSLRSTSGGNTDTQYF. This chain connects TRBV5-1 to TRBJ2-3; TRBD2 matches at 13 bases. The CDR3 has 18 amino acids. Looked up from germline, CDR1 is SGHRS and CDR2 is YFSETQ.

This chain connects TRBV7-9 to TRBJ1-2, with D possibly matching TRBD1 (6 bases). This CDR3 comprises 15 residues. Germline V lookup: CDR1 SEHNR, CDR2 FQNEAQ (reference sequence). V was pared by 5 bases and J by 2 bases, with 15 bases between. The CDR3 coding sequence is TGTGCCAGCAGCCGTGGGGGCAGGGGAAACTATGGCTACACCTTC. Its translation: CASSRGGRGNYGYTF.

This clonotype was detected only a few times. The chain combines TRBV7-9 with TRBJ2-3; D is perhaps TRBD2 (6 bases). The CDR3 loop spans 16 amino acids. CDR1 SEHNR and CDR2 FQNEAQ come from the germline V gene (reference sequence). The V end was cut by 5 bases, the J end by 2 bases, with 17 bases between. The CDR3 loop reads CASSPPTSWVTDTQYF. In nucleotides, the CDR3 is TGTGCCAGCAGCCCCCCGACTAGTTGGGTCACAGATACGCAGTATTTT.

This clonotype was picked up a small number of times. The chain recombines TRBV10-3 with TRBJ2-1, with unresolved D. From germline, CDR1 is ENHRY and CDR2 SYGVKD. This CDR3 is 11 amino acids long. V was shortened by 6 bases and J by 9 bases, with 9 bases between the two germline ends. The CDR3 loop reads CAISLDSEQFF. CDR3 coding DNA: TGTGCCATCAGCCTAGACTCTGAGCAGTTCTTC.

V gene TRBV28 combines with J gene TRBJ2-4; no firm D call. The CDR3 has 11 residues. The V end was cut by 8 bases, the J end by 13 bases, with 15 bases between. CDR1 MDHEN and CDR2 SYDVKM come from the germline V gene. This CDR3 reads CASGDNRAQYF. The CDR3 DNA follows: TGTGCCAGCGGTGACAACCGGGCACAGTACTTC.

In its sample, this clonotype was seen once. The chain has TRBV15 and TRBJ1-2; tentative D call: TRBD1 (6 bases). CDR3 length: 15 amino acids. Trimming took off 4 bases at V and 5 bases at J, with 17 bases between the two ends. The V gene's germline CDR1 is LNHNV and CDR2 YYDKDF (reference sequence). CDR3 DNA: TGTGCCACCAGCATCTACAGGGACGTCCAATATGGCTACACCTTC. This encodes CATSIYRDVQYGYTF.